This TCR beta chain was obtained from a study of blood T cells in healthy people across ages. Study-wide findings and caveats: It was held that the diversity estimates obtained from one million T cells were underestimates. When set beside aged donors, long-lived donors presented more naive CD4+ cells and higher diversity. Any changes in expanded clonotypes were possibly confounded, as donor CMV status remained unknown.

The sample holds many counts of this clonotype. Its target is unknown. Primed by a sample-barcoded 5' primer and a J-beta primer mix, a second PCR proceeded for roughly 6 to 12 cycles. MiXCR, run by TCRdb on the 5' RACE reads, gives a single entry per CDR3 protein. The profile shows around 870,000 distinct CDR3 sequences, around 28% of them singletons. The V and J ends lost 1 base and 8 bases, in that order; junction bases with no gene match: 9. This CDR3 comprises 15 residues. Germline CDR1 is SGHTA and CDR2 is FQGNSA. The chain combines TRBV7-2 with TRBJ2-3; TRBD2 agrees at 7 bases. This receptor was identified in a woman over 75 in good health. The material sequenced was blood. The CDR3 loop is CASSLEGWGGVTQYF. The CDR3 nucleotides are TGTGCCAGCAGCTTAGAGGGTTGGGGAGGGGTTACGCAGTATTTT.